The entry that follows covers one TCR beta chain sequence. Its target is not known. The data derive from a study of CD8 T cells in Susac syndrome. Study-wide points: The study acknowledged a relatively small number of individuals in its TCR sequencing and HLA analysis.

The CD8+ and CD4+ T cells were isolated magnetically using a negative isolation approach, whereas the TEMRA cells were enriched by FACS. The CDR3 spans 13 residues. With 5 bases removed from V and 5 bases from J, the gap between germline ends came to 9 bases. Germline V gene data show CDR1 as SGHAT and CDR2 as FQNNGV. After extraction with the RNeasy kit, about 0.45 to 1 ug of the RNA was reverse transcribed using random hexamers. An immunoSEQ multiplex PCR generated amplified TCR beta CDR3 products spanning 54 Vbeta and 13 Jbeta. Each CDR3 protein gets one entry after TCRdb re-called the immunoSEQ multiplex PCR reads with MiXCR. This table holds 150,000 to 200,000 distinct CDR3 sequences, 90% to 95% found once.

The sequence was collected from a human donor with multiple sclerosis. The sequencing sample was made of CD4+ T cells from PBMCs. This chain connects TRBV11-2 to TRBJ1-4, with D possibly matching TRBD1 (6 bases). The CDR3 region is CASSDRSNEKLFF. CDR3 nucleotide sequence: TGTGCCAGCAGCGACAGGTCCAATGAAAAACTGTTTTTT.